Included here is one TCR beta chain sequence, with context. This record belongs to a study of blood T cell repertoires in COVID-19. The authors' processing: Nucleated cell counts were estimated from reference gene primer amplification. Generated by immunoSEQ multiplex PCR, the TCRdb table keeps only in-frame clones and is missing some. V and J calls and clone size follow that table, whereas D and trimming were derived from the DNA. The data hold nearly 250,000 clones, with approximately 80% observed a single time. The junction had 11 bases not matched to a gene; V was cut back by 0 bases and J by 0 bases. The CDR3 contains 20 residues. Germline values: CDR1 LGHNA, CDR2 YSLEER.

This TCR derives from a woman older than 75 with acute or convalescent COVID-19. V gene TRBV4-3 combines with J gene TRBJ2-1; the match to TRBD2 covers 10 bases. Sequences were obtained from peripheral blood. This CDR3 is CASSQDTPGLADSSYNEQFF. The CDR3 DNA sequence: TGCGCCAGCAGCCAAGATACCCCCGGACTAGCGGACAGCTCCTACAATGAGCAGTTCTTC.